This T cell receptor (beta chain) was captured in a study of low-dose radiotherapy and immunotherapy resistance in tumors. The overall study: Patients of Cohort 1 had 0.5 Gy fractions every 2 weeks, which summed to 6.5 Gy. Each two-week cycle included intravenous cyclophosphamide 200 mg/m2, given one day before radiation and immunotherapy.

This clonotype was seen a few times. It may be a read error: a sequence one base away is much more abundant. Alpha and beta chains were covered, as first-strand cDNA relied on TRAV- and TRBV-specific primers. TCRs underwent approximately 20 PCR cycles of amplification with a constant-region primer and V-primer adapter. mRNA, after isolation, was amplified by in vitro transcription. TCRdb itself ran the reads through MiXCR, one entry per CDR3 protein. The sample records approximately 84,000 distinct CDR3 sequences, around a sixth being singletons. V gave up 6 bases and J gave up 0 bases; unmatched junction bases: 7. CDR1 is SGHAT and CDR2 is FQNNGV in the germline V gene. The CDR3 has 16 amino acids. The sample's time point: after trial treatment. Treatment specified: LDRT plus nivolumab, ipilimumab, low-dose cyclophosphamide and aspirin (RACIN trial). Inclusion covered patients whose advanced solid tumors lacked tumor-infiltrating lymphocytes.

This receptor was taken from a male donor with prostate cancer. The chain is built from TRBV11-2 and TRBJ2-2; 7 positions agree with TRBD2. Sequenced material: PBMCs, taken after low-dose radiotherapy plus immunotherapy. In nucleotides, the CDR3 is TGTGCCAGCAGGTCCGGGACTAACGCGAACACCGGGGAGCTGTTTTTT. Its translation: CASRSGTNANTGELFF.